This T cell receptor beta chain was obtained from a study of blood T cell repertoires in COVID-19. In the study overall: Sites in the United States, Italy and Spain provided acute and convalescent COVID-19 samples. In each case, the material was cDNA or gDNA derived from T cells, B-cell-depleted T cells, or PBMCs.

This CDR3 has 15 residues. J lost 0 bases, V lost 10 bases, and 3 bases had no gene match. Germline V gene data show CDR1 as KGHDR and CDR2 as SFDVKD. Original processing methods: Estimation of nucleated cell counts was performed using reference gene primer amplification. Generated by immunoSEQ multiplex PCR, the TCRdb table keeps only in-frame clones and is missing some. That table furnishes V, J and clone size, whereas the DNA furnished D and trimming. The data contain roughly 220,000 clones, 65% to 90% of them seen just once; the ten biggest clones take up less than 5%. Sequencing was performed on PBMCs or T cells enriched from blood (not recorded which). The chain recombines TRBV24-1 with TRBJ2-1; 12 bases are shared with TRBD2. The receptor was derived from a woman between 35 and 50 years old with acute COVID-19. The CDR3 bases are TGTGCCACTGGGACTAGCGGGTTCTCCTACAATGAGCAGTTCTTC. This gives the protein CATGTSGFSYNEQFF.